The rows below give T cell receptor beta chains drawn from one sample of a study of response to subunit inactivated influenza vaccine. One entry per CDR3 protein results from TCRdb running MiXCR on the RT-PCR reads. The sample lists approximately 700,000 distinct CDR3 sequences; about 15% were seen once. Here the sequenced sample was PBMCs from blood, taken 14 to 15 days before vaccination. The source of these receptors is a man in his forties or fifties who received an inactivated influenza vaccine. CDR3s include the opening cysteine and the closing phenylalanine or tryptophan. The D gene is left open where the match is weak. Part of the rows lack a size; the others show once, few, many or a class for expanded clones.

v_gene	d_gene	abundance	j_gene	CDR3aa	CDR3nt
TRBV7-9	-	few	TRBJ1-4	CASSPRQTSEKLFF	TGTGCCAGCAGCCCCCGACAGACCAGCGAAAAACTGTTTTTT
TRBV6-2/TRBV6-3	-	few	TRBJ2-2	CASSKEGTGTGELFF	TGTGCCAGCAGCAAGGAGGGTACGGGCACCGGGGAGCTGTTTTTT
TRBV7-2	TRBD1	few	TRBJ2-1	CASSLAWQGAYNEQFF	TGTGCCAGCAGCTTAGCGTGGCAGGGGGCGTACAATGAGCAGTTCTTC
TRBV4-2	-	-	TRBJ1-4	CASSQVAGGRNTNEKLFF	TGTGCCAGCAGCCAAGTCGCCGGGGGGCGGAACACTAATGAAAAACTGTTTTTT
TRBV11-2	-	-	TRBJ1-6	CASSWRPTYNSPLHF	TGTGCCAGCAGCTGGCGGCCAACATATAATTCACCCCTCCACTTT
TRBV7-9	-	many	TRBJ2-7	CASSLATYEQYF	TGTGCCAGCAGCTTAGCGACCTACGAGCAGTACTTC
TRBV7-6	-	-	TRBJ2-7	CASSPQENEQYF	TGTGCCAGCAGCCCACAGGAAAACGAGCAGTACTTC
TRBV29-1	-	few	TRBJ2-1	CSVVERTRPYNEQFF	TGCAGCGTTGTCGAGCGGACTCGGCCCTACAATGAGCAGTTCTTC
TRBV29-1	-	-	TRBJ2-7	CSVETVGEQYF	TGCAGCGTTGAAACGGTTGGCGAGCAGTACTTC
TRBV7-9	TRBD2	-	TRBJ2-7	CASSLPGLGSREQYF	TGTGCCAGCAGCCTGCCCGGACTAGGTAGTCGCGAGCAGTACTTC
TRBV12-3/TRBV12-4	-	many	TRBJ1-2	CASSLAGTVNYGYTF	TGTGCCAGCAGTCTCGCCGGGACGGTAAACTATGGCTACACCTTC
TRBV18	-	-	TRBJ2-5	CASSPLPIRGETQYF	TGTGCCAGCTCACCACTCCCCATCCGGGGGGAGACCCAGTACTTC
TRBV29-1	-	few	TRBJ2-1	CSVEVVVYNEQFF	TGCAGCGTTGAGGTGGTAGTTTACAATGAGCAGTTCTTC
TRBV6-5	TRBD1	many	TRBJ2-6	CASSYSRTGRPGANVLTF	TGTGCCAGCAGTTACTCGAGGACAGGACGCCCTGGGGCCAACGTCCTGACTTTC
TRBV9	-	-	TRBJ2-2	CASSVTSNTGELFF	TGTGCCAGCAGCGTTACTTCGAACACCGGGGAGCTGTTTTTT
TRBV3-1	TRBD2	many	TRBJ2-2	CASSFRLAGNTGELFF	TGTGCCAGCAGCTTCCGACTAGCGGGGAACACCGGGGAGCTGTTTTTT